This T cell receptor beta chain was retrieved from a study of post-analysis software for immune sequencing data. Trimming stripped 8 bases from V and 1 base from J, with 11 bases between. Per germline, CDR1 LNHNV and CDR2 YYDKDF (reference sequence). This CDR3 has 13 residues. Presence of unique molecular identifiers characterized the TCR beta cDNA libraries. TCRdb called the PCR reads again in MiXCR, with one record for every CDR3 protein. The table includes roughly 200,000 distinct CDR3 sequences, roughly 30% detected once. General observations from the study: Higher frequency in patients than in controls was seen for roughly five TRBV segments, with TRBV5-6, TRBV5-1 and TRBV20-1 among them.

On this clonotype itself: Its antigen is not known.

Sequencing was carried out using blood. The chain uses TRBV15 and TRBJ1-1, with D unclear. This sequence originates from a girl younger than 18 with multiple sclerosis. The CDR3 spells CATDGKRNTEAFF. CDR3 coding DNA: TGTGCCACCGATGGGAAACGGAACACTGAAGCTTTCTTT.